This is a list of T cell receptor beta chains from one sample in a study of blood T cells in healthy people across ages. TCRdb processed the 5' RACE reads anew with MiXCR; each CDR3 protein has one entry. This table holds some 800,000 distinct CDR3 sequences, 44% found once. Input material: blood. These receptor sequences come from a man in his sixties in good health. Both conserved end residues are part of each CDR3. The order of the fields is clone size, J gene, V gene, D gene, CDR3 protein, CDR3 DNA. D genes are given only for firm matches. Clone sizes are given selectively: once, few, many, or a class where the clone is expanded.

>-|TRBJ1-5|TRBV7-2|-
CASSLSGGPTPYQPQHF
TGTGCCAGCAGCTTAAGCGGGGGGCCCACCCCATATCAGCCCCAGCATTTT
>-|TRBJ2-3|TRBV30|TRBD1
CAWTEKGAKDTQYF
TGTGCCTGGACCGAAAAGGGGGCGAAAGATACGCAGTATTTT
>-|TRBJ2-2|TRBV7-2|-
CASSLTGAGNTGELFF
TGTGCCAGCAGTCTCACGGGGGCTGGAAACACCGGGGAGCTGTTTTTT
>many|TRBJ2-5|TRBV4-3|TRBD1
CASSPRTGGETQYF
TGTGCCAGCAGCCCACGGACAGGGGGGGAGACCCAGTACTTC
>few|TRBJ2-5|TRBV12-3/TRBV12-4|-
CASSVYGKETQYF
TGTGCCAGCAGTGTATATGGGAAAGAGACCCAGTACTTC
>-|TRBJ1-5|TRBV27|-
CASSSGQPGNQPQHF
TGTGCCAGCAGTTCAGGACAGCCTGGCAATCAGCCCCAGCATTTT
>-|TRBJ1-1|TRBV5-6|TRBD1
CASSLTGTAFEAFF
TGTGCCAGCAGCCTAACCGGGACAGCTTTCGAAGCTTTCTTT
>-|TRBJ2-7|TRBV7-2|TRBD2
CASSLGTSGGRGEQYF
TGTGCCAGCAGCTTAGGGACTAGCGGGGGACGTGGCGAGCAGTACTTC
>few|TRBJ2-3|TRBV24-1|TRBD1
CATSDLRDREADTQYF
TGTGCCACCAGTGATCTCCGGGACAGGGAGGCAGATACGCAGTATTTT
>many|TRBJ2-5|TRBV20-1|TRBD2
CSAGTSRETQYF
TGCAGTGCTGGGACTAGCCGGGAGACCCAGTACTTC
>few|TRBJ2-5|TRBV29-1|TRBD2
CSVERLAGTTRRYQETQYF
TGCAGCGTTGAAAGACTAGCGGGGACGACACGAAGATACCAAGAGACCCAGTACTTC
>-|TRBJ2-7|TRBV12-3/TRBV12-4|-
CASRYRDYEQYF
TGTGCCAGCAGGTACAGGGACTACGAGCAGTACTTC
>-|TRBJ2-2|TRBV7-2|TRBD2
CASSRGGAWTGELFF
TGTGCCAGCAGCCGCGGGGGGGCCTGGACCGGGGAGCTGTTTTTT
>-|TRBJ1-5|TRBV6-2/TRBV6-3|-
CASSANSRGRNQPQHF
TGTGCCAGCAGTGCCAACAGTCGAGGGCGGAATCAGCCCCAGCATTTT
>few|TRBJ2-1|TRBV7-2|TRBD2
CASSSGTSGGLREQFF
TGTGCCAGCAGCTCCGGGACTAGCGGGGGTCTTCGGGAGCAGTTCTTC
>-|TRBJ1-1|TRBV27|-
CASTGRMNTEAFF
TGTGCCAGCACTGGCAGAATGAACACTGAAGCTTTCTTT
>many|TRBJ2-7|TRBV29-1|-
CSVGSGTYEQYF
TGCAGCGTTGGGTCAGGGACCTACGAGCAGTACTTC
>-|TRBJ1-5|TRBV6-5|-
CAGSYSIGQGQPQHF
TGTGCCGGCAGTTACTCGATAGGGCAGGGGCAGCCCCAGCATTTT
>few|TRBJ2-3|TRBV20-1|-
CSASGGAPIGTDTQYF
TGCAGTGCTAGCGGGGGAGCCCCGATCGGCACAGATACGCAGTATTTT
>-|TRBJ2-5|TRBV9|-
CASSGVQGLETQYF
TGTGCCAGCAGCGGGGTTCAGGGGTTGGAGACCCAGTACTTC
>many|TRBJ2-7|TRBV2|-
CASSIGGEQYF
TGTGCCAGCAGTATAGGCGGCGAGCAGTACTTC
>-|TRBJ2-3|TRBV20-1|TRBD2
CSADKWGGGADTQYF
TGCAGTGCCGATAAATGGGGCGGGGGGGCGGATACGCAGTATTTT
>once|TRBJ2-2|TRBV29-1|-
CSVVRRDGGELFF
TGCAGCGTTGTTCGCCGGGACGGCGGGGAGCTGTTTTTT
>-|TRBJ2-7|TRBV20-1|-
CSARAGAVYEQYF
TGCAGTGCTAGAGCGGGGGCCGTCTACGAGCAGTACTTC
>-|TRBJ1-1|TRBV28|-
CASSLKSEAFF
TGTGCCAGCAGTTTAAAGAGTGAAGCTTTCTTT
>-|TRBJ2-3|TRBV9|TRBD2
CASSVELGTSGGRYTQYF
TGTGCCAGCAGCGTAGAGTTGGGGACTAGCGGGGGACGTTATACGCAGTATTTT
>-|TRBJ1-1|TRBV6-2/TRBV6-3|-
CASSRGPRVEAFF
TGTGCCAGCAGTCGCGGGCCTCGGGTCGAAGCTTTCTTT
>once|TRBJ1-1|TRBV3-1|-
CASTTGSHVAEAFF
TGTGCCAGCACCACAGGGTCCCACGTGGCTGAAGCTTTCTTT
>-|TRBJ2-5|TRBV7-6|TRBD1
CASSPRTGSNEQYF
TGTGCCAGCAGCCCCCGGACAGGGAGTAATGAGCAGTACTTC
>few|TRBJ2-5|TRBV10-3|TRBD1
CVIRLTGGETQYF
TGTGTCATCAGATTGACAGGGGGAGAGACCCAGTACTTC
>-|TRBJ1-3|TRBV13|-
CASSPRGERAENTIYF
TGTGCCAGCAGCCCCCGTGGTGAGCGGGCAGAAAACACCATATATTTT
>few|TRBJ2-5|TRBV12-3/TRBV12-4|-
CASSLEYIQETQYF
TGTGCCAGCAGTTTAGAGTACATACAAGAGACCCAGTACTTC
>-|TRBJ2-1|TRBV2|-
CASGSGGVPVNEQFF
TGTGCCAGCGGATCCGGAGGGGTTCCGGTCAATGAGCAGTTCTTC
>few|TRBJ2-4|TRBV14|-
CASGSGGNIQYF
TGTGCCAGCGGATCCGGGGGAAACATTCAGTACTTC
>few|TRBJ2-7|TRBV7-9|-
CASSYRDFEQYF
TGTGCCAGCAGCTACAGGGATTTCGAGCAGTACTTC
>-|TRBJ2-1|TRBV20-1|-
CSARLGLATYNEQFF
TGCAGTGCTAGACTGGGGCTAGCGACTTACAATGAGCAGTTCTTC
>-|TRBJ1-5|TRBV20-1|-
CSARAKTAGTNQPQHF
TGCAGTGCTAGGGCAAAGACGGCAGGGACAAATCAGCCCCAGCATTTT
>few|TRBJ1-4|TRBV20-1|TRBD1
CSAWGQGQEKLFF
TGCAGTGCATGGGGACAGGGACAAGAAAAACTGTTTTTT
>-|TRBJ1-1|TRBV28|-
CASRPVGVTEAFF
TGTGCCAGCAGACCGGTAGGGGTCACTGAAGCTTTCTTT
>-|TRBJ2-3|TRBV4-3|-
CASSQEGPRGGSTDTQYF
TGCGCCAGCAGCCAAGAGGGCCCTCGAGGGGGAAGCACAGATACGCAGTATTTT
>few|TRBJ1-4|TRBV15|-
CATSRDLVTGRGEKLFF
TGTGCCACCAGCAGAGATCTCGTCACAGGGAGAGGTGAAAAACTGTTTTTT
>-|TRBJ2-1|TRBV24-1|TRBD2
CATSLPSGGPEAYNEQFF
TGTGCCACCAGTTTGCCTAGCGGGGGCCCCGAAGCCTACAATGAGCAGTTCTTC
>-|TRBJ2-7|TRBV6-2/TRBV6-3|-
CASSTSVRVDYEQYF
TGTGCCAGCAGTACTTCCGTTCGGGTGGACTACGAGCAGTACTTC
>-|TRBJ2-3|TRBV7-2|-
CASSLVAPSTDTQYF
TGTGCCAGCAGCTTAGTGGCACCAAGCACAGATACGCAGTATTTT
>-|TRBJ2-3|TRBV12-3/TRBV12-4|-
CASTLLTDTQYF
TGTGCCAGCACCCTACTCACAGATACGCAGTATTTT
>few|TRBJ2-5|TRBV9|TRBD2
CASSVGLAGTETQYF
TGTGCCAGCAGCGTTGGACTAGCGGGGACAGAGACCCAGTACTTC
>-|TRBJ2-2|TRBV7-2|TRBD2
CASSLGLAGARGGELFF
TGTGCCAGCAGCTTGGGACTAGCGGGGGCCCGGGGCGGGGAGCTGTTTTTT